These 3 T cell receptor beta chains came from one sample sequenced in a study of T cell responses to AZD1222 COVID-19 vaccine. Only in-frame clones appear in the TCRdb table, and some are missing; sequencing was by immunoSEQ multiplex PCR. The sample carries 75,000 to 85,000 clones, about 74% recorded once. This material consisted of peripheral blood, taken 28 days after the second dose of the MenACWY control vaccine. The receptors were gathered from an adult who received the MenACWY meningococcal vaccine as a control.

This rearrangement joins TRBV6-2 or TRBV6-3 to TRBJ2-5; D uncertain. Trimming took 6 bases from V and 4 from J, leaving 12 bases between them. CDR1 MNHEY and CDR2 SVGEGT come from the germline V gene. There are 13 residues in the CDR3. The CDR3 loop reads CASSLGRVETQYF. In nucleotides, the CDR3 is TGTGCCAGCAGCCTGGGTAGGGTAGAGACCCAGTACTTC.

This clone was seen a handful of times. J is TRBJ1-2 and V is TRBV6-4; TRBD1 matches at 9 bases. Looked up from germline, CDR1 is MRHNA and CDR2 is SNTAGT. The CDR3 loop spans 15 amino acids. The V segment lost 4 bases and the J segment 4 bases; nucleotides outside the gene matches: 7. Written as DNA, the CDR3 is TGTGCCAGCAGTGGACGGACAGGGGTCCTCTATGGCTACACCTTC. It translates to CASSGRTGVLYGYTF.

This chain uses TRBV24-1 with TRBJ1-1, with TRBD1 as a possible D gene (6 bases). CDR3 size: 16 residues. V was pared by 9 bases and J by 2 bases, with 21 bases between. Germline V gene data show CDR1 as KGHDR and CDR2 as SFDVKD. CDR3 residues: CATPRGTRGLNTEAFF. CDR3 nucleotides: TGTGCCACCCCTAGGGGGACCAGGGGACTAAACACTGAAGCTTTCTTT.